Listed below are T cell receptor beta chains from one sample, sequenced in a study of blood T cells in healthy people across ages. One entry per CDR3 protein, called by TCRdb with MiXCR from the 5' RACE reads. The data show 1.5 million to 2 million distinct CDR3 sequences, roughly 27% seen once. The sequenced sample was blood. These receptor sequences come from a woman aged 25 to 39 in good health. CDR3s include the opening cysteine and the closing phenylalanine or tryptophan. D genes are given only for firm matches. For some rows the clone size is stated as once, few or many, or as a class when expanded; others skip it.

d_call: -; v_call: TRBV5-1; j_call: TRBJ1-2; clone_size: -; cdr3_nt: TGCGCCAGCTTCGACAGGACTTATGGCTACACCTTC; cdr3_aa: CASFDRTYGYTF
d_call: -; v_call: TRBV12-3/TRBV12-4; j_call: TRBJ2-7; clone_size: few; cdr3_nt: TGTGCCAGCAGTTTCAGAGGACGGATCTACGAGCAGTACTTC; cdr3_aa: CASSFRGRIYEQYF
d_call: -; v_call: TRBV11-2; j_call: TRBJ2-2; clone_size: -; cdr3_nt: TGTGCCAGCGCACTACGGGGCACCGGGGAGCTGTTTTTT; cdr3_aa: CASALRGTGELFF
d_call: TRBD2; v_call: TRBV20-1; j_call: TRBJ2-1; clone_size: many; cdr3_nt: TGCAGTGCTAAGGCCGCGGGACTAGCGGGTGAGCAGTTCTTC; cdr3_aa: CSAKAAGLAGEQFF
d_call: -; v_call: TRBV7-9; j_call: TRBJ2-3; clone_size: few; cdr3_nt: TGTGCCAGCAGCTTAGACGGTGCCACAGATACGCAGTATTTT; cdr3_aa: CASSLDGATDTQYF
d_call: TRBD2; v_call: TRBV20-1; j_call: TRBJ2-7; clone_size: -; cdr3_nt: TGCAGTGCTAGAGATCTATTAGGGTTTGGGACTAGCGCCTCCTACGAGCAGTACTTC; cdr3_aa: CSARDLLGFGTSASYEQYF
d_call: TRBD2; v_call: TRBV7-2; j_call: TRBJ2-7; clone_size: -; cdr3_nt: TGTGCCAGCAGCCGGGACTACGTCGGGGAGCAGTACTTC; cdr3_aa: CASSRDYVGEQYF
d_call: TRBD2; v_call: TRBV7-2; j_call: TRBJ2-7; clone_size: many; cdr3_nt: TGTGCCAGCAGCTTAGATGGGACTACCTCCTACGAGCAGTACTTC; cdr3_aa: CASSLDGTTSYEQYF
d_call: -; v_call: TRBV28; j_call: TRBJ2-7; clone_size: -; cdr3_nt: TGTGCCAGCGAGAAGGGGAGCTCCTACGAGCAGTACTTC; cdr3_aa: CASEKGSSYEQYF
d_call: -; v_call: TRBV5-1; j_call: TRBJ2-5; clone_size: few; cdr3_nt: TGCGCCAGCACCCAAACGGGCGGGTACCAAGAGACCCAGTACTTC; cdr3_aa: CASTQTGGYQETQYF
d_call: -; v_call: TRBV29-1; j_call: TRBJ2-5; clone_size: once; cdr3_nt: TGCAGCGCCCCGGAAGGGACGAAGACCCAGTACTTC; cdr3_aa: CSAPEGTKTQYF
d_call: TRBD1; v_call: TRBV11-2; j_call: TRBJ2-7; clone_size: -; cdr3_nt: TGTGCCAGCAGCCGCACCCGACAGGGGGTCTCATACGAGCAGTACTTC; cdr3_aa: CASSRTRQGVSYEQYF
d_call: -; v_call: TRBV7-2; j_call: TRBJ2-1; clone_size: few; cdr3_nt: TGTGCCAGCAATACTAATTATTTAGAGCAGTTCTTC; cdr3_aa: CASNTNYLEQFF
d_call: -; v_call: TRBV7-9; j_call: TRBJ2-3; clone_size: few; cdr3_nt: TGTGCCAGCAGCTCCCTAGGTCCGCAGGCGCAGTATTTT; cdr3_aa: CASSSLGPQAQYF
d_call: TRBD2; v_call: TRBV19; j_call: TRBJ2-1; clone_size: -; cdr3_nt: TGTGCCAGTAGTTTCCGCGGGAGCTTTAGTGAGCAGTTCTTC; cdr3_aa: CASSFRGSFSEQFF
d_call: -; v_call: TRBV5-1; j_call: TRBJ2-2; clone_size: -; cdr3_nt: TGCGCCAGCAGCTTGGGCAGCCCGAGCACCGGGGAGCTGTTTTTT; cdr3_aa: CASSLGSPSTGELFF
d_call: TRBD1; v_call: TRBV4-3; j_call: TRBJ2-1; clone_size: -; cdr3_nt: TGCGCCAGCAGCCAAGTCTGGACAGGGGGTTACAATGAGCAGTTCTTC; cdr3_aa: CASSQVWTGGYNEQFF
d_call: TRBD1; v_call: TRBV10-3; j_call: TRBJ1-1; clone_size: few; cdr3_nt: TGTGCCATCAAAGATGGGACAGCGAACACTGAAGCTTTCTTT; cdr3_aa: CAIKDGTANTEAFF
d_call: TRBD2; v_call: TRBV7-9; j_call: TRBJ2-1; clone_size: -; cdr3_nt: TGTGCCAGCAGCTGGAGTAGCGGGAATGCGGATGAGCAGTTCTTC; cdr3_aa: CASSWSSGNADEQFF
d_call: -; v_call: TRBV6-6; j_call: TRBJ2-3; clone_size: many; cdr3_nt: TGTGCCAGCAGTTACGAGTTAGATACGCAGTATTTT; cdr3_aa: CASSYELDTQYF
d_call: -; v_call: TRBV3-1; j_call: TRBJ1-2; clone_size: -; cdr3_nt: TGTGCCAGCAGCCAGGGGGGGAGGGATATCTCTGGCTACACCTTC; cdr3_aa: CASSQGGRDISGYTF
d_call: -; v_call: TRBV12-5; j_call: TRBJ2-1; clone_size: -; cdr3_nt: TGTGCTAGTGGTTTGGGTTGGGATGAGCAGTTCTTC; cdr3_aa: CASGLGWDEQFF
d_call: -; v_call: TRBV12-3/TRBV12-4; j_call: TRBJ1-1; clone_size: -; cdr3_nt: TGTGCCAGCAGGGGAAGAGCGGGTAACACTGAAGCTTTCTTT; cdr3_aa: CASRGRAGNTEAFF
d_call: -; v_call: TRBV6-5; j_call: TRBJ1-5; clone_size: -; cdr3_nt: TGTGCCAGCAAAGCGAGGGGTGGACAGCCCCAGCATTTT; cdr3_aa: CASKARGGQPQHF